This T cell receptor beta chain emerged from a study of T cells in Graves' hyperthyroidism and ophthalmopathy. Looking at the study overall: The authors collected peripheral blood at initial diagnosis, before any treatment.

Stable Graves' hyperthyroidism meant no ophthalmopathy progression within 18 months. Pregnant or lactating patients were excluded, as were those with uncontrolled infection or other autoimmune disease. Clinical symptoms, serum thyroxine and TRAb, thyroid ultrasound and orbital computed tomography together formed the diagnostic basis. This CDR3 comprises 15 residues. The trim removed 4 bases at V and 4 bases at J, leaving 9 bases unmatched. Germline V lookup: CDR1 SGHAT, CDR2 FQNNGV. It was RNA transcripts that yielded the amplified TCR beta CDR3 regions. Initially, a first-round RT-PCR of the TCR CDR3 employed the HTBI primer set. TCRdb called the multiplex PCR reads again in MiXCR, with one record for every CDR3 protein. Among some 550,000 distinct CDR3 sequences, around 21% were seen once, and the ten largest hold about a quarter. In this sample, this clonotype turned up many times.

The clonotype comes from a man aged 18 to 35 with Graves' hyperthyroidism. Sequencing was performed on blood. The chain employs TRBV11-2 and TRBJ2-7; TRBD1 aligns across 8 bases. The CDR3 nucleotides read TGTGCCAGCAGCTCCCCTGGACAGGGTGGGTACGAGCAGTACTTC. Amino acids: CASSSPGQGGYEQYF.